This T cell receptor (beta chain) was obtained from a study of control samples from healthy donors and cancer patients (dated by TCRdb to the early 2020s). Libraries were prepared through the immunoSEQ multiplex PCR assay. The table comes from immuneACCESS by way of TCRdb, which keeps in-frame sequences with V and J called. Part of the clones is missing from these tables; in studies checked, under half for an unresolved V gene and the rest for unknown reasons. A total of about 72,000 clones appear in this sample, 85% to 95% of them only once. The ten largest clones take up approximately 5.8% of the sample. Trimming leaves V shorter by 3 bases and J shorter by 0 bases, with the junction holding 5 bases beyond the gene matches. The CDR3 goes from the cysteine to the phenylalanine over 16 residues. Solely the CDR3 DNA is kept, with 48 bases framed from the first base. Looking up the germline V gene yields CDR1 MDHEN and CDR2 SYDVKM.

With respect to this clone: This receptor's antigen is unknown. Base qualities are not at hand, and no much larger clone is one base apart.

The V and J segments used are TRBV28 and TRBJ2-1, with TRBD2 matching 7 junction bases. Sequencing was carried out using blood. The TCR was taken from a woman in her fifties or sixties in good health. The CDR3 region: CASSFASGSSYNEQFF. The sequenced DNA is TGTGCCAGCAGTTTTGCTAGCGGTAGCTCCTACAATGAGCAGTTCTTC.